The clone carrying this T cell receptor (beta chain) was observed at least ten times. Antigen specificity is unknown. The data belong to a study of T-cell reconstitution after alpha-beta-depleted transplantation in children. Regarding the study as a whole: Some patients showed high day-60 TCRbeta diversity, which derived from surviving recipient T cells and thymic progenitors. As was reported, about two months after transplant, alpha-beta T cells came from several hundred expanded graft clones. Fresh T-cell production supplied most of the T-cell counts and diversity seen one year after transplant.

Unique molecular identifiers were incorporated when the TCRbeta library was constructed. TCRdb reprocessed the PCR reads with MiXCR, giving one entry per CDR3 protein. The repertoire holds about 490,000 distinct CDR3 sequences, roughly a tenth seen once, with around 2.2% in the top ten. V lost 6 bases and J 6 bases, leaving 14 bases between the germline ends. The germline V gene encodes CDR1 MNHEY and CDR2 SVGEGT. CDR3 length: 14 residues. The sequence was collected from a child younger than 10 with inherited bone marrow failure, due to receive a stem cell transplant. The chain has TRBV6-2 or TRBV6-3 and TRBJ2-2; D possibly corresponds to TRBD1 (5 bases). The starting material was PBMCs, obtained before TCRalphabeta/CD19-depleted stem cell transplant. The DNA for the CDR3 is TGTGCCAGCAGGCAGGGTCCTGAGGCCGGGGAGCTGTTTTTT. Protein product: CASRQGPEAGELFF.